A selection of T cell receptor beta chains follows, all from one sample in a study of radiotherapy plus CTLA-4 blockade in lung cancer. Clones were read by immunoSEQ multiplex PCR, and TCRdb kept only the in-frame ones, dropping some. The sample includes roughly 77,000 clones, nearly 75% seen only once; the top ten take 9.9%. The sequencing here drew on peripheral blood, taken from a patient treated with radiotherapy plus ipilimumab. Source of these receptors: a human donor with non-small cell lung cancer whose response to radiotherapy plus ipilimumab could not be evaluated. The CDR3 runs from the conserved cysteine through the conserved F or W. The D gene is left open where the match is weak. Not all rows give a size; the values are once, few, many and, for expanded clones, a class.

-,TRBJ2-5,TRBD2,TRBV15,CATSRGRAGVWETQYF,TGTGCCACCAGCAGAGGGAGAGCGGGGGTATGGGAGACCCAGTACTTC
-,TRBJ2-2,-,TRBV4-2,CASSLRNTGELFF,TGTGCCAGCAGCCTCAGGAACACCGGGGAGCTGTTTTTT
-,TRBJ2-1,-,TRBV27,CASSLGVYNEQFF,TGTGCCAGCAGTCTAGGGGTCTACAATGAGCAGTTCTTC
-,TRBJ2-1,-,TRBV7-3,CASSLFGRIGGGEQFF,TGTGCCAGCAGCCTTTTCGGGAGAATAGGGGGCGGTGAGCAGTTCTTC
-,TRBJ2-7,TRBD1,TRBV7-9,CASSLGQGAYEQYF,TGTGCCAGCAGCCTTGGACAGGGTGCCTACGAGCAGTACTTC
-,TRBJ2-7,-,TRBV7-2,CASSWGSQSFSYEQYF,TGTGCCAGCAGCTGGGGCAGCCAATCCTTCTCCTACGAGCAGTACTTC
-,TRBJ2-3,-,TRBV30,CAWSRGGGTDTQYF,TGTGCCTGGAGTAGGGGGGGCGGCACAGATACGCAGTATTTT
-,TRBJ2-3,-,TRBV29-1,CSVEGPTRDTQYF,TGCAGCGTTGAGGGCCCGACTAGGGATACGCAGTATTTT
-,TRBJ1-4,-,TRBV11-2,CASSLGALFGHLFF,TGTGCCAGCAGCTTAGGTGCTCTGTTTGGACATCTGTTTTTT
-,TRBJ2-7,TRBD1,TRBV19,CASRGRGTYEQYF,TGTGCCAGTCGGGGCAGGGGGACCTACGAGCAGTACTTC
-,TRBJ1-1,TRBD1,TRBV4-3,CASSFDRDTEAFF,TGCGCCAGCAGCTTCGACAGGGACACTGAAGCTTTCTTT
-,TRBJ2-4,-,TRBV28,CASSLMGAAAKNIQYF,TGTGCCAGCAGTTTAATGGGGGCAGCGGCCAAAAACATTCAGTACTTC
-,TRBJ1-2,TRBD1,TRBV4-3,CASSQGTTGFNYGYTF,TGCGCCAGCAGCCAGGGGACGACAGGGTTTAACTATGGCTACACCTTC
-,TRBJ1-5,TRBD1,TRBV6-1,CASSEFKWAGGNNQPQHF,TGTGCCAGCAGTGAATTTAAGTGGGCAGGGGGAAACAATCAGCCCCAGCATTTT
-,TRBJ2-7,-,TRBV6-6,CASSYGAGEQYF,TGTGCCAGCAGTTACGGAGCAGGGGAGCAGTACTTC
-,TRBJ2-1,-,TRBV29-1,CSVDRLGAVDEQFF,TGCAGCGTTGACAGACTAGGGGCAGTTGATGAGCAGTTCTTC
-,TRBJ2-6,TRBD1,TRBV4-2,CASTLSGTATSGANVLTF,TGTGCCAGCACCCTATCCGGGACAGCTACTTCTGGGGCCAACGTCCTGACTTTC
-,TRBJ2-7,TRBD2,TRBV30,CAWSVLAGGGEQYF,TGTGCCTGGAGTGTCCTAGCGGGAGGTGGAGAGCAGTACTTC
-,TRBJ1-2,TRBD1,TRBV5-4,CASSPDRGRDGYTF,TGTGCCAGCAGCCCGGACAGGGGGCGGGATGGCTACACCTTC
-,TRBJ1-4,TRBD1,TRBV9,CASSNLPGGAAEKLFF,TGTGCCAGCAGCAACCTCCCAGGGGGCGCAGCTGAAAAACTGTTTTTT
once,TRBJ1-2,-,TRBV11-2,CASSIQGYYGYTF,TGTGCCAGCAGTATTCAGGGGTACTATGGCTACACCTTC
-,TRBJ2-1,-,TRBV5-4,CASSVGAFEKQFF,TGTGCCAGCAGCGTGGGAGCTTTCGAAAAGCAGTTCTTC
-,TRBJ2-7,-,TRBV15,CATSRDWGNYEQYF,TGTGCCACCAGCAGAGATTGGGGCAACTACGAGCAGTACTTC
-,TRBJ2-3,-,TRBV4-3,CASSQDAQGRDTQYF,TGCGCCAGCAGCCAAGATGCACAGGGAAGAGATACGCAGTATTTT
-,TRBJ2-5,-,TRBV6-1,CASSEPHTQETQYF,TGTGCCAGCAGTGAACCGCACACCCAAGAGACCCAGTACTTC
-,TRBJ2-7,-,TRBV25-1,CASSKQGSDEQYF,TGTGCCAGCAGTAAACAGGGTTCGGACGAGCAGTACTTC
once,TRBJ2-7,-,TRBV4-3,CASSQDPGTYEQYF,TGCGCCAGCAGCCAAGATCCAGGCACCTACGAGCAGTACTTC
-,TRBJ2-4,TRBD2,TRBV11-3,CASSLALTSGSGAKNIQYF,TGTGCCAGCAGCTTAGCGTTGACTAGCGGGAGCGGGGCCAAAAACATTCAGTACTTC
-,TRBJ1-2,-,TRBV9,CASSVEVDARANYGYTF,TGTGCCAGCAGCGTAGAGGTCGACGCGAGGGCCAACTATGGCTACACCTTC
-,TRBJ2-7,TRBD2,TRBV29-1,CSAGGAGYEQYF,TGCAGCGCGGGGGGTGCCGGCTACGAGCAGTACTTC
many,TRBJ2-7,-,TRBV10-3,CAISESMVLSGWSEQYF,TGTGCCATCAGTGAGTCGATGGTCCTATCAGGGTGGTCCGAGCAGTACTTC
-,TRBJ2-7,-,TRBV4-1,CASSPPGVSYEQYF,TGCGCCAGCAGCCCGCCGGGGGTCTCCTACGAGCAGTACTTC
-,TRBJ2-7,TRBD1,TRBV28,CASSLRGQAISYEQYF,TGTGCCAGCAGTTTGCGGGGACAGGCTATCTCCTACGAGCAGTACTTC
-,TRBJ1-1,-,TRBV12-5,CASGLAYYRVSSVANTEAFF,TGTGCTAGTGGTTTGGCATACTACAGGGTTTCTTCGGTTGCGAACACTGAAGCTTTCTTT
-,TRBJ1-1,-,TRBV10-3,CAISDPAGGEAFF,TGTGCCATCAGTGACCCGGCGGGTGGGGAAGCTTTCTTT
-,TRBJ1-6,TRBD1,TRBV19,CASSRDRLSSYNSPLHF,TGTGCCAGTAGTAGGGACAGATTGAGCTCCTATAATTCACCCCTCCACTTT
-,TRBJ2-7,-,TRBV6-5,CASSASGSWEQYF,TGTGCCAGCAGCGCCTCAGGGTCCTGGGAGCAGTACTTC
-,TRBJ2-1,-,TRBV6-5,CASRGHKSNEQFF,TGTGCCAGCAGGGGACATAAATCCAATGAGCAGTTCTTC
-,TRBJ1-2,TRBD1,TRBV4-3,CASSQDSQGARINYGYTF,TGCGCCAGCAGCCAAGATTCGCAGGGGGCCCGGATTAACTATGGCTACACCTTC
-,TRBJ1-1,-,TRBV5-1,CASSLGENTEAFF,TGCGCCAGCAGCTTAGGAGAGAACACTGAAGCTTTCTTT
-,TRBJ2-3,-,TRBV11-2,CASSLGRGKAQYF,TGTGCCAGCAGCTTAGGAAGGGGGAAGGCGCAGTATTTT
-,TRBJ1-6,TRBD1,TRBV11-3,CASSTRTGADSPLHF,TGTGCCAGCAGCACGAGGACAGGGGCGGATTCACCCCTCCACTTT
-,TRBJ1-6,TRBD1,TRBV27,CASSPWDRGFNSPLHF,TGTGCCAGCAGTCCCTGGGACAGGGGTTTCAATTCCCCCCTCCACTTT
-,TRBJ1-2,-,TRBV7-2,CASSPAGRDGRTF,TGTGCCAGCAGCCCCGCGGGGCGGGATGGTCGGACCTTC
-,TRBJ1-1,TRBD1,TRBV5-6,CASSLIGQGVDTEAFF,TGTGCCAGCAGCCTCATAGGACAGGGGGTAGATACTGAAGCTTTCTTT
-,TRBJ1-2,TRBD1,TRBV28,CASTEGQGYTF,TGTGCCAGCACAGAGGGACAGGGCTACACCTTC
-,TRBJ2-3,TRBD2,TRBV7-8,CASSAGLVGTDTQYF,TGTGCCAGCAGCGCGGGACTAGTGGGAACAGATACGCAGTATTTT
-,TRBJ1-1,-,TRBV27,CASIGDSTEAFF,TGTGCCAGCATTGGGGACTCCACTGAAGCTTTCTTT
-,TRBJ2-2,-,TRBV5-1,CASTLGSAGELFF,TGCGCCAGCACCTTGGGTTCTGCCGGGGAGCTGTTTTTT
-,TRBJ1-2,TRBD1,TRBV5-6,CASSWDSSYTF,TGTGCCAGCAGCTGGGACAGCAGCTACACCTTC
-,TRBJ2-7,TRBD2,TRBV7-9,CASSPTSGTVSYEQYF,TGTGCCAGCAGTCCAACTAGCGGGACGGTCTCCTACGAGCAGTACTTC
medium-sized,TRBJ1-3,-,TRBV10-2,CASSGQGNTIYF,TGCGCCAGCAGCGGACAGGGAAACACCATATATTTT
few,TRBJ1-5,TRBD1,TRBV18,CASSLSTGDNQPQHF,TGTGCCAGCTCACTCTCGACAGGGGACAATCAGCCCCAGCATTTT
few,TRBJ2-2,TRBD1,TRBV30,CAWSPLYRDRGSGELFF,TGTGCCTGGAGTCCACTCTACCGGGACAGGGGTTCCGGGGAGCTGTTTTTT
-,TRBJ2-7,-,TRBV5-1,CASSSTGFSSYEQYF,TGCGCCAGCAGTTCGACAGGTTTCAGCTCCTACGAGCAGTACTTC
-,TRBJ2-7,-,TRBV30,CAWRGSLEQYF,TGTGCCTGGAGGGGCAGTCTGGAGCAGTACTTC